One and the same sample provided the 23 T cell receptor beta chains below, sequenced in a study of blood T cell repertoires in COVID-19. Assay: immunoSEQ multiplex PCR; the TCRdb copy retains only in-frame clones and omits some. The repertoire holds a few hundred thousand clones, with 88% as singletons. Sequenced: PBMCs or T cells enriched from blood (not recorded which). The receptors come from a woman aged 55 to 70 in a cohort exposed to, infected with or recovered from COVID-19 (not recorded which).

The CDR3 reads CASSPTSSHYEQYF. DNA for the CDR3: TGTGCCAGCAGCCCAACTAGCTCACACTACGAGCAGTACTTC. V gene TRBV7-2 combines with J gene TRBJ2-7; D is possibly TRBD2 (6 bases). V was shortened by 5 bases and J by 3 bases, with 14 bases between the two germline ends. The CDR3 extends over 14 amino acids. Germline CDR1 SGHTA, CDR2 FQGNSA.

The chain recombines TRBV5-1 with TRBJ2-5; the D gene is possibly TRBD1 (6 bases). The length of the CDR3 is 13 residues. Germline lookup yields CDR1 SGHRS and CDR2 YFSETQ. Trimming left V 8 bases short and J 2 bases short, with 13 bases between. The CDR3 protein is CASYRDTQETQYF. CDR3 DNA: TGCGCCAGTTACCGGGACACGCAAGAGACCCAGTACTTC.

The chain carries TRBV10-1 and TRBJ2-7; 9 nucleotides align to TRBD2. This CDR3 is 18 amino acids long. In germline, CDR1 is WNHNN, CDR2 SYGVQD (reference sequence). The CDR3 sequence is CEERSEGDSASGVVEQYF. DNA for the CDR3: TGCGAGGAAAGGAGCGAGGGGGATTCGGCTAGCGGGGTCGTCGAGCAGTACTTC.

This clone was seen a handful of times. This sequence joins TRBV5-1 and TRBJ1-2; D is ambiguous. The V end lost 2 bases, the J end lost 4 bases, and 12 bases lay between the germline ends. There are 14 residues in the CDR3. Looked up from germline, CDR1 is SGHRS and CDR2 is YFSETQ. The CDR3 sequence: CASSLGGKGYGYTF. CDR3 bases: TGCGCCAGCAGCTTAGGAGGGAAAGGCTATGGCTACACCTTC.

The chain combines TRBV15 with TRBJ2-2; 9 bases match TRBD2. The germline V gene encodes CDR1 LNHNV and CDR2 YYDKDF (reference sequence). The CDR3 is made up of 17 amino acids. V gave up 8 bases and J gave up 6 bases; unmatched junction bases: 16. The CDR3 coding sequence is TGTGCCACCTCGAATAGCGGGAGAGGGAAGCGGGCCGGGGAGCTGTTTTTT. Translated, it gives CATSNSGRGKRAGELFF. Full variable domain (missing parts from reference TRBV15 and TRBJ2-2): DAMVIQNPRYQVTQFGKPVTLSCSQTLNHNVMYWYQQKSSQAPKLLFHYYDKDFNNEADTPDNFQSRRPNTSFCFLDIRSPGLGDTAMYLCATSNSGRGKRAGELFFGEGSRLTVL.

The chain links TRBV4-3 to TRBJ2-1; tentatively, D is TRBD2 (7 bases). The CDR3 is 17 residues long. Germline loops: CDR1 LGHNA, CDR2 YSLEER. V was shortened by 0 bases and J by 0 bases, with 12 bases between the two germline ends. The CDR3 DNA sequence: TGCGCCAGCAGCCAAGAGGGGGGGCGGGTCTCCTACAATGAGCAGTTCTTC. It translates to CASSQEGGRVSYNEQFF.

This clone was detected only once. Other DNA sequences in this specimen translate into the identical CDR3. The chain is built from TRBV7-9 and TRBJ1-5, with unresolved D. The CDR3 spans 13 residues. The germline V and J ends were trimmed by 3 bases and 5 bases, with 8 bases remaining between them. CDR1 SEHNR and CDR2 FQNEAQ come from the germline V gene (reference sequence). The CDR3 spells CASSLDQDQPQHF. In DNA form, the CDR3 reads TGTGCCAGCAGCTTGGATCAGGATCAGCCCCAGCATTTT. Full variable domain (remainder filled in from reference TRBV7-9 and TRBJ1-5): DTGVSQNPRHKITKRGQNVTFRCDPISEHNRLYWYRQTLGQGPEFLTYFQNEAQLEKSRLLSDRFSAERPKGSFSTLEIQRTEQGDSAMYLCASSLDQDQPQHFGDGTRLSIL.

This chain joins TRBV19 and TRBJ1-6, with D possibly matching TRBD1 (5 bases). CDR1 and CDR2 from the germline V gene are LNHDA and SQIVND (reference sequence). This CDR3 is built from 15 residues. V lost 3 bases, J lost 6 bases, and 12 bases lay in between. The CDR3 coding sequence is TGTGCCAGTAGTATGTCCGGGGGAAGTAATTCACCCCTCCACTTT. Its protein is CASSMSGGSNSPLHF.

V and J are TRBV7-9 and TRBJ2-5; 9 nucleotides align to TRBD1. This CDR3 is built from 15 residues. V trimming: 5 bases; J trimming: 5 bases; junction bases outside the gene matches: 9. The germline V gene has CDR1 SEHNR and CDR2 FQNEAQ (reference sequence). The CDR3 is CASSASGTGRETQYF. DNA for the CDR3: TGTGCCAGCAGCGCCTCCGGGACAGGGAGGGAGACCCAGTACTTC.

This clone has just a few counts. V and J are TRBV7-6 and TRBJ1-3; no clear D gene. Germline V gene lookup returns CDR1 SGHVS and CDR2 FNYEAQ. Trimming shortened V by 8 bases and J by 0 bases, and 5 bases separated the two germline ends. This CDR3 is 12 amino acids long. The CDR3 DNA reads TGTGCCAGCTCTCTCTCTGGAAACACCATATATTTT. Translating it yields CASSLSGNTIYF. The full variable domain, with the rest looked up from reference TRBV7-6 and TRBJ1-3, is GAGVSQSPRYKVTKRGQDVALRCDPISGHVSLYWYRQALGQGPEFLTYFNYEAQQDKSGLPNDRFSAERPEGSISTLTIQRTEQRDSAMYRCASSLSGNTIYFGEGSWLTVV.

The rearrangement joins TRBV7-2 to TRBJ2-7; TRBD2 matches at 7 bases. After removal of 1 base from V and 9 bases from J, the junction contained 12 bases not matched to a gene. The CDR3 is 15 amino acids. Germline lookup yields CDR1 SGHTA and CDR2 FQGNSA. The CDR3 DNA reads TGTGCCAGCAGCTTAGAAGGCGCTAGCGGCATGGGGCAGTACTTC. It encodes CASSLEGASGMGQYF.

The chain carries TRBV4-2 and TRBJ2-1; maybe TRBD2 (6 bases). Germline loops: CDR1 LGHNA, CDR2 YNFKEQ. V lost 0 bases to trimming and J lost 8 bases, with 23 bases between them. This CDR3 has 18 amino acids. CDR3 sequence reads: CASSQDPGTRDRVHEQFF. CDR3 bases: TGTGCCAGCAGCCAAGATCCCGGAACGCGGGATAGAGTCCATGAGCAGTTCTTC.

This chain joins TRBV2 and TRBJ2-1, with unresolved D. CDR1 is SNHLY, CDR2 FYNNEI, per germline. Trimming took off 6 bases at V and 14 bases at J, with 8 bases between the two ends. This CDR3 has 9 residues. CDR3: CASSSEEFF. The CDR3 DNA reads as TGTGCCAGCAGCTCAGAGGAGTTCTTC.

The chain joins TRBV13 to TRBJ2-1; possible D gene TRBD1, 6 bases. Germline values: CDR1 PRHDT, CDR2 FYEKMQ (reference sequence). With 5 bases removed from V and 8 bases from J, the gap between germline ends came to 13 bases. CDR3 length: 13 residues. CDR3 amino acids: CASSVGPGDEQFF. The DNA for the CDR3 is TGTGCCAGCAGCGTCGGGCCAGGGGATGAGCAGTTCTTC.

The rearrangement uses TRBV19 and TRBJ2-2, with unresolved D. This CDR3 comprises 15 residues. Trimming removed 6 bases at V and 4 bases at J, with 15 bases between. From germline, CDR1 is LNHDA and CDR2 SQIVND (reference sequence). The CDR3: CASSMPKLSTGELFF. CDR3 nucleotides: TGTGCCAGTAGCATGCCCAAGTTGAGCACCGGGGAGCTGTTTTTT.

In this sample, this clone turned up once. This chain links TRBV24-1 with TRBJ2-5; possible D gene TRBD1, 5 bases. V was clipped by 0 bases and J by 4 bases, with 11 bases between them. Germline CDR1 is KGHDR and CDR2 is SFDVKD. The CDR3 covers 15 residues. The CDR3: CATSDLVDSSETQYF. CDR3 nucleotides: TGTGCCACCAGTGATTTGGTAGACAGCTCAGAGACCCAGTACTTC.

The table lists this clone with a count of one. The chain links TRBV5-1 to TRBJ2-5; D might be TRBD2 (6 bases). Germline V lookup: CDR1 SGHRS, CDR2 YFSETQ. V lost 1 base, J lost 4 bases, and 11 bases lay in between. The CDR3 totals 14 residues. The CDR3 DNA sequence: TGCGCCAGCAGCTTGAAGGTGGAGGGAGAGACCCAGTACTTC. Translation: CASSLKVEGETQYF.

The CDR3 DNA is TGTGCCAGCAGCTTACGCAGAAGAAATTCACCCCTCCACTTT. The encoded protein is CASSLRRRNSPLHF. The chain couples TRBV5-6 to TRBJ1-6, with no clear D. The V gene's germline CDR1 is SGHDT and CDR2 YYEEEE. The CDR3 runs to 14 residues. V lost 2 bases and J lost 7, with 10 bases in between.

This clone was recorded once. The chain uses TRBV30 and TRBJ2-1, with D hard to call. This CDR3 region has 16 residues. Trimming stripped 3 bases from V and 4 bases from J, with 19 bases between. The germline V gene encodes CDR1 GTSNPN and CDR2 SVGIG (reference sequence). CDR3 loop: CAWSPRRGTPYNEQFF. The CDR3 DNA is TGTGCCTGGAGCCCCCGAAGAGGCACCCCTTACAATGAGCAGTTCTTC.

V usage is TRBV7-2 and J usage is TRBJ2-7; the match to TRBD1 covers 9 bases. CDR3 size: 15 residues. Germline V CDR1 and CDR2: SGHTA, FQGNSA. V was pared by 4 bases and J by 5 bases, with 9 bases of the junction left unmatched. DNA of the CDR3: TGTGCCAGCAGCTCCGGGGACAGGGAGTGGAACGAGCAGTACTTC. Amino acids: CASSSGDREWNEQYF.

This chain connects TRBV19 to TRBJ1-1; 8 bases are shared with TRBD1. The CDR3 has 15 residues. Germline assignment: CDR1 LNHDA and CDR2 SQIVND (reference sequence). The J segment lost 3 bases and the V segment lost 4 bases, leaving 7 bases of the junction unmatched. CDR3 amino acids: CASSTAGTGYTEAFF. Written as DNA, the CDR3 is TGTGCCAGTAGTACAGCCGGGACAGGCTACACTGAAGCTTTCTTT.

This clone has only one observation. The V and J genes are TRBV7-9 and TRBJ2-7, with a weak D call TRBD2 (5 bases). CDR1 is SEHNR, CDR2 FQNEAQ, per germline (reference sequence). V was clipped by 5 bases and J by 3 bases, with 14 bases between them. The CDR3 extends over 14 amino acids. The CDR3 nucleotides read TGTGCCAGCAGCCGAGATGGACTCAGCTACGAGCAGTACTTC. Translated: CASSRDGLSYEQYF.

V usage is TRBV5-1 and J usage is TRBJ2-5; the match to TRBD2 covers 16 bases. Trimming removed 4 bases from V and 5 bases from J; junction bases left unmatched: 8. The CDR3 consists of 17 residues. Germline lookup yields CDR1 SGHRS and CDR2 YFSETQ. DNA for the CDR3: TGCGCCAGCAGCCTCACGGGACTAGCGGGAGGGTACGAGACCCAGTACTTC. Its protein is CASSLTGLAGGYETQYF. Looking up the rest from reference TRBV5-1 and TRBJ2-5 gives the full variable domain: KAGVTQTPRYLIKTRGQQVTLSCSPISGHRSVSWYQQTPGQGLQFLFEYFSETQRNKGNFPGRFSGRQFSNSRSEMNVSTLELGDSALYLCASSLTGLAGGYETQYFGPGTRLLVL.